This record concerns one T cell receptor beta chain sequence. These data belong to a study of blood T cell repertoires in COVID-19. Study in general: The origin of the acute and convalescent COVID-19 samples was the United States, Italy and Spain. Sources were T cells, B-cell-depleted T cells, or PBMCs; the material itself was cDNA or gDNA.

This CDR3 is built from 15 residues. The J segment lost 4 bases and the V segment lost 8 bases, leaving 9 bases of the junction unmatched. The germline V gene has CDR1 MDHEN and CDR2 SYDVKM. Authors' data handling: Reference gene primers were amplified, and this amplification served to estimate nucleated cell counts. Sequencing used immunoSEQ multiplex PCR; TCRdb keeps in-frame clones, though not all of them. V and J calls and clone size are as listed in that table; D and trimming were resolved from the DNA. The sample has 350,000 to 550,000 clones, around 88% seen once. Sequencing used peripheral blood. V and J are TRBV28 and TRBJ2-7; 12 bases line up with TRBD1. This receptor was obtained from a woman in her 30s with acute or convalescent COVID-19. In nucleotides, the CDR3 is TGTGCCAGCGGGGGATGGGACAGGGGGCTATACGAGCAGTACTTC. Protein product: CASGGWDRGLYEQYF.